The clone carrying this TCR beta chain was counted only a few times. The target antigen is unknown. With 0 bases removed from V and 9 bases from J, the gap between germline ends came to 6 bases. The CDR3 has 13 residues. CDR1 and CDR2 (germline): SGHAT, FQNNGV. This record belongs to a study of PD-1 blockade in classical Hodgkin lymphoma. Repertoires were generated with immunoSEQ multiplex PCR, while TCRdb's copy carries only in-frame clones and drops some. In the table there are some 31,000 clones, about 76% of which are singletons. Study conclusions and caveats: Healthy donors were reported to have higher baseline TCR diversity than newly diagnosed patients. Exclusion covered patients beginning nivolumab under 1 year post-ASCT. Newly diagnosed patients had diversity similar to the baseline diversity of complete responders.

Each patient relapsed following autologous stem cell transplantation, and prior brentuximab vedotin exposure differed. Classification of best responses gave complete response, partial response or progressive disease. This sequence was found in a human donor with classical Hodgkin lymphoma. This rearrangement joins TRBV11-2 to TRBJ1-6; D ambiguous. Sequenced material: peripheral blood mononuclear cells (PBMCs), taken before the second cycle of nivolumab. DNA for the CDR3: TGTGCCAGCAGCTTAGATTTTGCTTCACCCCTCCACTTT. Residues: CASSLDFASPLHF.